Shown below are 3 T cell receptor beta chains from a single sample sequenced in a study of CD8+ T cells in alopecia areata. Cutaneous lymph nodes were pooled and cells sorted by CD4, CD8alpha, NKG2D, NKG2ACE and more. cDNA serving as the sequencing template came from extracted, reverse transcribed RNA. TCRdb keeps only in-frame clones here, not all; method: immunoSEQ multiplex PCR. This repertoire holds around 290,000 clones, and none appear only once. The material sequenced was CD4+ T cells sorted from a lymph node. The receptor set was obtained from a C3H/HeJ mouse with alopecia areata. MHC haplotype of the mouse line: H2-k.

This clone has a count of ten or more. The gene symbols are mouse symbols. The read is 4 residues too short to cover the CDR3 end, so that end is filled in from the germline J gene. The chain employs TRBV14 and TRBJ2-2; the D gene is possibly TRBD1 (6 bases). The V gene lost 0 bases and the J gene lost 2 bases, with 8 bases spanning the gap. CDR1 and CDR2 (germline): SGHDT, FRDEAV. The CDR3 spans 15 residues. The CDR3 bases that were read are TGTGCCAGCAGTTTCTGGCAGGGGAACACCGGG. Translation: CASSFWQGNTG. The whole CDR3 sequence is CASSFWQGNTGQLYF.

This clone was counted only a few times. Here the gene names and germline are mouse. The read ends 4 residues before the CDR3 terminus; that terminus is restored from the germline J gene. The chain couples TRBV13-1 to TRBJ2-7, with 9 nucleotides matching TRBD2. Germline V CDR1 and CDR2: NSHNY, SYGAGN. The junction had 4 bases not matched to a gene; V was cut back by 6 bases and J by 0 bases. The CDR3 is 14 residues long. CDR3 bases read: TGTGCCAGCACTGGACTGGGGCCCTCCTAT. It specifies CASTGLGPSY. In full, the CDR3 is CASTGLGPSYEQYF.

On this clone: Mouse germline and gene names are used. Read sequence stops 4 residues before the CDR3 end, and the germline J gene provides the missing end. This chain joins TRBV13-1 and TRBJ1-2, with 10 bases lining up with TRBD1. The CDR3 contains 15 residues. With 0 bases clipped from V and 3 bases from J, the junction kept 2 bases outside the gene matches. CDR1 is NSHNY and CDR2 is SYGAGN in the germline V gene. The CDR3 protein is CASSDATGGYSDYTF. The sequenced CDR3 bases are TGTGCCAGCAGTGATGCGACAGGGGGCTACTCC.